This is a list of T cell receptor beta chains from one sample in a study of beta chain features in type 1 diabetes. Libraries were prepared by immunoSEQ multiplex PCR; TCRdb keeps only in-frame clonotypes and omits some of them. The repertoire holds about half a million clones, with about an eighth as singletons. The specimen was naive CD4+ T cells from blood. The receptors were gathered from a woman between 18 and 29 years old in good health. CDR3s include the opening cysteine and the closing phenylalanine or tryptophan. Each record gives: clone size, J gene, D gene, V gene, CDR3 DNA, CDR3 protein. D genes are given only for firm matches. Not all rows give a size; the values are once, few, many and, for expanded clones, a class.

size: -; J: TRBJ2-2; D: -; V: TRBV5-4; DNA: TGTGCCAGCAGCCCTTGGCTTGACGTAGACACCGGGGAGCTGTTTTTT; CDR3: CASSPWLDVDTGELFF
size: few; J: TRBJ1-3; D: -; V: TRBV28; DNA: TGTGCCAGCAGTTTAGGACGCACCTCTGGAAACACCATATATTTT; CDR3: CASSLGRTSGNTIYF
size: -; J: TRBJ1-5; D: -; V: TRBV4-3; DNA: TGCGCCAGCAGCCAAGAACTTGGTCAGCCCCAGCATTTT; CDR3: CASSQELGQPQHF
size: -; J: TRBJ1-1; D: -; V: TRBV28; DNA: TGTGCCACCGCCCTGGACACTGAAGCTTTCTTT; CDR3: CATALDTEAFF
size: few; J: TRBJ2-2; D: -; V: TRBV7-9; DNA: TGTGCCAGCGGCCACAGGGTGAACACCGGGGAGCTGTTTTTT; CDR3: CASGHRVNTGELFF
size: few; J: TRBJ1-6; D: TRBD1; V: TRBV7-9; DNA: TGTGCCAGCAGCCATGACAGGGGCGGCTCACCCCTCCACTTT; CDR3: CASSHDRGGSPLHF
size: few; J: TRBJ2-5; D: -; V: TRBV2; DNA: TGTGCCAGCAAGGGGCTAGTGGGACCGCAAGAGACCCAGTACTTC; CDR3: CASKGLVGPQETQYF
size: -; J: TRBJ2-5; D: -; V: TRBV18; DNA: TGTGCCAGCAAAGTAGCGTCACGGGGCCAAGAGACCCAGTACTTC; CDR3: CASKVASRGQETQYF
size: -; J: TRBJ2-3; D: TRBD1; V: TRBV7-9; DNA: TGTGCCAGCAGCTTCACAGGGGTCATGACAGATACGCAGTATTTT; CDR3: CASSFTGVMTDTQYF
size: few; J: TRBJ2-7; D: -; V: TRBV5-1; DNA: TGCGCCAGCAGCTTTACAGATCCCGGGCTCTACGAGCAGTACTTC; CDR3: CASSFTDPGLYEQYF
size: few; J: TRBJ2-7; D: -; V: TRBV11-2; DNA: TGTGCCAGCAGCCCCAGGGGCCCTCTCGGCGAGCAGTACTTC; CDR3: CASSPRGPLGEQYF
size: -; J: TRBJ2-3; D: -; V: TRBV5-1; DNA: TGCGCCAGCAGCGAAGGGCACACAGATACGCAGTATTTT; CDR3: CASSEGHTDTQYF
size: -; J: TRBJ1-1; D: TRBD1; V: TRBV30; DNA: TGTGCCTGGAGTCCCGGACAGGGTAAAAGAACTGAAGCTTTCTTT; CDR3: CAWSPGQGKRTEAFF
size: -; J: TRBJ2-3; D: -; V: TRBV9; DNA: TGTGCCAGCAGCGCCGATGGACGAACCGGAATTTTGAGTGATACGCAGTATTTT; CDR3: CASSADGRTGILSDTQYF
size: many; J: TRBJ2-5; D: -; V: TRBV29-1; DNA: TGCAGCGTTGAACAAGGGGTGGAGACCCAGTACTTC; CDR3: CSVEQGVETQYF
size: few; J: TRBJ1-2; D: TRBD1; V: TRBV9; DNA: TGTGCCAGCAGCACCGGACAGGGTAACTATGGCTACACCTTC; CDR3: CASSTGQGNYGYTF
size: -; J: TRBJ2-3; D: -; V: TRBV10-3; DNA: TGTGCCATCAGTGATATGGCAGATACGCAGTATTTT; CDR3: CAISDMADTQYF
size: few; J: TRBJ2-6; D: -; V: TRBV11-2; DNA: TGTGCCAGCAGCTTTCCTAAGGGCAGGTTAAGCTCTGGGGCCAACGTCCTGACTTTC; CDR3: CASSFPKGRLSSGANVLTF
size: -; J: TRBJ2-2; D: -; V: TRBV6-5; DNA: TGTGCCAGCAGATGGTACACCGGGGAGCTGTTTTTT; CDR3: CASRWYTGELFF
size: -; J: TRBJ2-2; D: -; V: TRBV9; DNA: TGTGCCAGCAGCGTAGGAGATAGCGGACTCACCGGGGAGCTGTTTTTT; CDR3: CASSVGDSGLTGELFF
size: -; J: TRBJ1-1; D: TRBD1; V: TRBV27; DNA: TGTGCCAGCAGAAGGACAGGTTTGAACACTGAAGCTTTCTTT; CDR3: CASRRTGLNTEAFF
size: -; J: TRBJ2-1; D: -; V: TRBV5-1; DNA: TGCGCCAGCAGCTTGGAACCCCGTAAGGATGAGCAGTTCTTC; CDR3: CASSLEPRKDEQFF
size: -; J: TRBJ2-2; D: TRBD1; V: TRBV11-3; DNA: TGTGCCAGCAGCCGGAGACAGGGCGCCGGGGAGCTGTTTTTT; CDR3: CASSRRQGAGELFF
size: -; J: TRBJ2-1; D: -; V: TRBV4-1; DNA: TGCGCCAGCAGCCAATCAGGTCTCTGGGGCTCTACCTACAATGAGCAGTTCTTC; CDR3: CASSQSGLWGSTYNEQFF
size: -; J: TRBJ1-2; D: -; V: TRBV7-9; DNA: TGTGCCAGCAGCTTGTCAGACACAAACTATGGCTACACCTTC; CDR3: CASSLSDTNYGYTF
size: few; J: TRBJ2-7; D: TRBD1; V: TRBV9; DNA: TGTGCCAGCACGGGACAGAGTTCCTACGAGCAGTACTTC; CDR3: CASTGQSSYEQYF
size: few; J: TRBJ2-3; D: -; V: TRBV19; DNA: TGTGCCAGTAGAACCACAGATACGCAGTATTTT; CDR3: CASRTTDTQYF